This record covers a single T cell receptor (beta chain). The junction differs from germline at one of its ends, possibly a read error. This entry comes from a study of technical replicates of blood from a handful of donors. The CDR3 contains 15 residues. Per germline, CDR1 SSHAT and CDR2 FNYEAQ (reference sequence). The table came from immunoSEQ multiplex PCR; TCRdb's copy has only in-frame clones and leaves some out. The repertoire consists of some 84,000 clones, with 90% to 95% occurring once and the leading ten covering approximately 0.41%. This rearrangement joins TRBV7-7 to TRBJ2-1; TRBD2 matches at 8 bases. The clonotype was recovered from a human donor in good health. Sequences were obtained from T cells isolated from PBMCs. CDR3 sequence (DNA): TGTGCTAGCAGCTTAACGCGGGAGGATCTGGATGAGCAGTTCTTC. Its translation: CASSLTREDLDEQFF.